Below are 5 T cell receptor beta chains sequenced from a single sample in a study of neurological immune-mediated disorders. TCRdb independently ran MiXCR on the 5' RACE reads; one entry per CDR3 protein. Among roughly 56,000 distinct CDR3 sequences, 3% to 4% were seen once, and the ten largest hold about 7.1%. The sequenced sample was PBMCs. The receptors were sampled from a woman aged 55-70 years with multiple sclerosis.

This clonotype turned up a few times. J is TRBJ2-5 and V is TRBV6-1; D ambiguous. Trimming pared 2 bases from V and 3 bases from J, leaving 7 bases between. This CDR3 has 13 residues. CDR1 and CDR2 from the germline V gene are MNHNS and SASEGT. The CDR3 DNA reads TGTGCCAGCAGTGAACGCAGGAAAGAGACCCAGTACTTC. Residues: CASSERRKETQYF.

By sample fraction, this clonotype is medium-sized. V and J are TRBV7-9 and TRBJ1-6, with TRBD1 matching over 7 bases. Per the germline V gene, CDR1 is SEHNR and CDR2 is FQNEAQ (reference sequence). Trimming removed 5 bases from V and 14 bases from J; junction bases left unmatched: 9. This CDR3 comprises 13 residues. Written as DNA, the CDR3 is TGTGCCAGCAGCCCCGGACAGGTTTACTCCCTCCACTTT. It specifies CASSPGQVYSLHF.

The chain carries TRBV5-1 and TRBJ2-7, with 7 bases that match TRBD1. The length of the CDR3 is 14 residues. Germline assignment: CDR1 SGHRS and CDR2 YFSETQ. V lost 2 bases, J lost 7 bases, and 9 bases stayed unmatched. Here the CDR3 DNA reads TGCGCCAGCAGCTTCAAGGGGGCGACCAAAGAGCAGTACTTC. Encoded protein: CASSFKGATKEQYF.

This clonotype occurred many times. J is TRBJ2-7 and V is TRBV7-6; TRBD2 aligns across 9 bases. CDR1 and CDR2 from the germline V gene are SGHVS and FNYEAQ. The CDR3 covers 19 residues. After removal of 5 bases from V and 3 bases from J, the junction contained 20 bases not matched to a gene. The CDR3: CASSPRGSGRSFDYYEQYF. In DNA form, the CDR3 reads TGTGCCAGCAGCCCCCGGGGGAGCGGGAGGTCCTTCGATTACTACGAGCAGTACTTC.

This clonotype was seen repeatedly, ten times or more. The genes are TRBV2 and TRBJ2-3; maybe TRBD2 (5 bases). CDR1 and CDR2 (germline): SNHLY, FYNNEI. V lost 7 bases and J 2 bases, leaving 10 bases between the germline ends. The CDR3 has 13 amino acids. CDR3 DNA sequence: TGTGCCAGCATCCCGGGGTACACAGATACGCAGTATTTT. Translation: CASIPGYTDTQYF.